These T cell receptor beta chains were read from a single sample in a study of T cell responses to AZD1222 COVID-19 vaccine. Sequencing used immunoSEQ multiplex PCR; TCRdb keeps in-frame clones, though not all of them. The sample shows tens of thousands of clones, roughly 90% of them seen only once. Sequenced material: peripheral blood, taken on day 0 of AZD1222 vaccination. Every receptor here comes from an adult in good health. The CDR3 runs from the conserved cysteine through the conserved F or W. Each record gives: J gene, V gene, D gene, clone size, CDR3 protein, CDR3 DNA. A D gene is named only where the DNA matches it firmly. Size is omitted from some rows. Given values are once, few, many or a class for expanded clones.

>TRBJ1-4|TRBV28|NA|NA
CASSLFGGFEKLFF
TGTGCCAGCAGTTTATTCGGGGGTTTTGAAAAACTGTTTTTT
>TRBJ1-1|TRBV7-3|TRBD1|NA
CASSATRGLTEAFF
TGTGCCAGCAGCGCGACGAGGGGGCTGACTGAAGCTTTCTTT
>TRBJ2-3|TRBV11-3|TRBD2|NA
CASSSGGAGTDTQYF
TGTGCCAGCAGCTCGGGGGGTGCGGGCACAGATACGCAGTATTTT
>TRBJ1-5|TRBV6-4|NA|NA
CASTSPDSNQPQHF
TGTGCCAGCACGAGCCCTGATAGCAATCAGCCCCAGCATTTT
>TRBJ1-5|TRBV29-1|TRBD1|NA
CSVGGGNQPQHF
TGCAGCGTAGGGGGCGGCAATCAGCCCCAGCATTTT
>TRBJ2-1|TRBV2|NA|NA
CASSHLQGRQRRYNEQFF
TGTGCCAGCAGTCACCTACAGGGACGCCAAAGGAGATACAATGAGCAGTTCTTC
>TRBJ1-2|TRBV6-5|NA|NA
CASSYSLASRGYTF
TGTGCCAGCAGTTACTCCCTAGCATCCAGGGGCTACACCTTC
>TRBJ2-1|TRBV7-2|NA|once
CASRGSYNEQFF
TGTGCCAGCCGGGGCTCCTACAATGAGCAGTTCTTC
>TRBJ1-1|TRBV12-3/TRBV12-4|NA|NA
CASGTWDTEAFF
TGTGCCAGCGGGACTTGGGACACTGAAGCTTTCTTT
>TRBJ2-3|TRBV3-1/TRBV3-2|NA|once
CASSQTRGSTDTQYF
TGTGCCAGCAGCCAAACCCGGGGTAGCACAGATACGCAGTATTTT
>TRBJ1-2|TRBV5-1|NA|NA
CASSLNAFNYGYTF
TGCGCCAGCAGCTTGAACGCATTTAACTATGGCTACACCTTC
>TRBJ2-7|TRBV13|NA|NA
CASSLGAGDEQYF
TGTGCCAGCAGCTTAGGAGCCGGGGACGAGCAGTACTTC
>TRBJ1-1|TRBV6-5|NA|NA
CASSYRSGWGTEAFF
TGTGCCAGCAGTTACCGATCGGGGTGGGGTACTGAAGCTTTCTTT
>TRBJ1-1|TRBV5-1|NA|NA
CASSFGGGGEAFF
TGCGCCAGCAGCTTCGGCGGGGGAGGTGAAGCTTTCTTT
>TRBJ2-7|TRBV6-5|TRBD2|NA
CASSPSLAGVPEQYF
TGTGCCAGCAGTCCCTCCCTAGCGGGAGTTCCCGAGCAGTACTTC
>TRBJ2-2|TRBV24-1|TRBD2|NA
CATSSGTKNTGELFF
TGTGCCACCAGCTCCGGGACTAAGAACACCGGGGAGCTGTTTTTT
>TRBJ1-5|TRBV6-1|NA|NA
CASSGPGGSEAEPQHF
TGTGCCAGCAGTGGTCCGGGAGGGTCGGAAGCGGAGCCCCAGCATTTT
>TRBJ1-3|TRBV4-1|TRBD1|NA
CASSQPTGDSGNTIYF
TGCGCCAGCAGCCAGCCAACAGGGGACTCTGGAAACACCATATATTTT
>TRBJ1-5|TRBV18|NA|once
CASSPPLEGGPQHF
TGTGCCAGCTCACCACCACTTGAAGGGGGGCCCCAGCATTTT
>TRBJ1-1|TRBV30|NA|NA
CAWSAQGGTEAFF
TGTGCCTGGAGTGCGCAGGGAGGCACTGAAGCTTTCTTT
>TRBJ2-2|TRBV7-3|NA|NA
CASSLGLDTGELFF
TGTGCCAGCAGCTTAGGTTTGGACACCGGGGAGCTGTTTTTT
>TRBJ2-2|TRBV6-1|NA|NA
CASSEGISPGTGELFF
TGTGCCAGCAGTGAAGGAATCTCTCCGGGTACCGGGGAGCTGTTTTTT
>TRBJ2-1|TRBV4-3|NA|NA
CASSLRQGAEQFF
TGCGCCAGCAGCCTGCGACAAGGGGCCGAGCAGTTCTTC
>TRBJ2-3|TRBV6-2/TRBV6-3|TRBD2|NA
CASSYSGGATDTQYF
TGTGCCAGCAGTTACAGCGGGGGGGCCACAGATACGCAGTATTTT
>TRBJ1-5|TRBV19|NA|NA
CATGGYNQPQHF
TGTGCCACGGGCGGATACAATCAGCCCCAGCATTTT
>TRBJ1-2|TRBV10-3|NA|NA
CAISEEADYGYTF
TGTGCCATCAGTGAAGAGGCAGACTATGGCTACACCTTC
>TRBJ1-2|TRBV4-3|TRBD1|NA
CASSPRDRGVYGYTF
TGCGCCAGCAGCCCTAGGGACAGGGGGGTGTATGGCTACACCTTC
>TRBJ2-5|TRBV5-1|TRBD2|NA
CASSPGLALQETQYF
TGCGCCAGCAGCCCGGGACTAGCCCTCCAAGAGACCCAGTACTTC
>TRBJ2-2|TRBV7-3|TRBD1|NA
CASSPGVDRASTGELFF
TGTGCCAGCAGCCCTGGGGTGGACAGGGCTAGCACCGGGGAGCTGTTTTTT
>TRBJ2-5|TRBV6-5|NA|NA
CASRQGTIGIETQYF
TGTGCCAGCAGACAAGGGACGATTGGAATAGAGACCCAGTACTTC
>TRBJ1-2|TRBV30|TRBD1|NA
CACRTGGNYGYTF
TGTGCCTGCCGGACAGGGGGCAACTATGGCTACACCTTC
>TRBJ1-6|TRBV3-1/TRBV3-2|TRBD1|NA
CASSLLTGDSPLHF
TGTGCCAGCAGCTTACTCACAGGGGATTCACCCCTCCACTTT
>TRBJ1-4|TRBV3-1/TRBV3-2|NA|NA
CASSQAGREKLFF
TGTGCCAGCAGCCAAGCGGGGCGGGAAAAACTGTTTTTT
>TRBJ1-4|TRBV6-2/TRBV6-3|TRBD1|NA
CASSRDRNEKLFF
TGTGCCAGCAGTCGGGACAGAAATGAAAAACTGTTTTTT
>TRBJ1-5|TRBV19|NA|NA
CASSIPGSVQPQHF
TGTGCCAGTAGTATTCCTGGTTCGGTTCAGCCCCAGCATTTT
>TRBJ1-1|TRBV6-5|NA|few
CASSYLHYTEAFF
TGTGCCAGCAGTTACCTCCACTACACTGAAGCTTTCTTT
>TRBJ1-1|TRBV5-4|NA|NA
CASTADLWSTEAFF
TGTGCCAGCACCGCGGACCTCTGGAGCACTGAAGCTTTCTTT
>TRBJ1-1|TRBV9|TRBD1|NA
CASSNLNTGTGFPEAFF
TGTGCCAGCAGCAATCTCAACACCGGGACAGGGTTCCCTGAAGCTTTCTTT
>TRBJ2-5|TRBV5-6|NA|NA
CASSSHVEETQYF
TGTGCCAGCAGCTCGCACGTGGAAGAGACCCAGTACTTC
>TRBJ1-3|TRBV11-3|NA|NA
CASSTEDRLGSGNTIYF
TGTGCCAGCAGCACCGAGGACCGGCTGGGCTCTGGAAACACCATATATTTT
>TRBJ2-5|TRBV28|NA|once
CASSSPRTETQYF
TGTGCCAGCAGTTCGCCTAGAACAGAGACCCAGTACTTC
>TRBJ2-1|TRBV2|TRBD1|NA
CASSVDRENEQFF
TGTGCCAGCAGTGTTGACAGGGAAAATGAGCAGTTCTTC
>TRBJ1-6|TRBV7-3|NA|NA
CASSYQGGENSPLHF
TGTGCCAGCAGCTACCAGGGTGGAGAAAATTCACCCCTCCACTTT
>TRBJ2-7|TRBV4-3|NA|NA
CASSHSYSATVSYEQYF
TGCGCCAGCAGCCACAGTTATAGCGCTACCGTTTCGTACGAGCAGTACTTC
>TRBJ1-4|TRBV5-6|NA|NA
CASSLEGGEEKLFF
TGTGCCAGCAGCTTGGAGGGAGGAGAGGAAAAACTGTTTTTT
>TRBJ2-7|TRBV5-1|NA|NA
CASSRDRSSYEQYF
TGCGCCAGCAGCCGCGACAGGTCCTCCTACGAGCAGTACTTC
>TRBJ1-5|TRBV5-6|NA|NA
CASSWGTREPQHF
TGTGCCAGCAGCTGGGGGACGCGTGAGCCCCAGCATTTT
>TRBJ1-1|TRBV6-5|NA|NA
CASVQETLGPEAFF
TGTGCCAGCGTACAGGAGACTCTAGGACCTGAAGCTTTCTTT
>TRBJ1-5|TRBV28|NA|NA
CASTRARAGQPQHF
TGTGCCAGCACCCGGGCCCGGGCAGGACAGCCCCAGCATTTT
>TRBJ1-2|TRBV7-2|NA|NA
CASSLFRGRGYTF
TGTGCCAGCAGCTTATTCAGAGGGCGTGGCTACACCTTC
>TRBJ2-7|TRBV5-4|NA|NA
CASSLSGEQYF
TGTGCCAGCAGCTTGTCGGGGGAGCAGTACTTC
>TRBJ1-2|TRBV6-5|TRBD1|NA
CASSLGTTGGGGYTF
TGTGCCAGCAGTTTAGGAACTACAGGGGGCGGGGGCTACACCTTC
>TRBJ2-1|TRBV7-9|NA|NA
CASSRLTGVYHNEQFF
TGTGCCAGCAGCCGCCTGACTGGGGTCTACCACAATGAGCAGTTCTTC
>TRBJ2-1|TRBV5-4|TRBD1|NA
CASSLFVGTGASNEQFF
TGTGCCAGCAGCTTGTTCGTTGGGACAGGGGCCAGCAATGAGCAGTTCTTC